This record concerns one T cell receptor (beta chain) sequence. What it recognizes is unknown. This sample is drawn from a study of T cell responses to AZD1222 COVID-19 vaccine. Findings and limits, study-wide: Donors were chiefly white British, with a greater number of females, and clonal diversity was perhaps underestimated. Repertoires were sampled only after the peak T cell response. Reportedly, nearly half the spike-specific TCRs target unmutated variant regions. Only 5 or 6 people who got AZD1222 tested seropositive at baseline.

Germline values: CDR1 MNHNS, CDR2 SASEGT. The CDR3 covers 12 residues. With 2 bases removed from V and 6 bases from J, the gap between germline ends came to 6 bases. The assay was immunoSEQ multiplex PCR, and TCRdb's table has in-frame clones only and misses some. The sample has more than 85,000 clones, around 90% seen once. Sequenced material: peripheral blood, taken on day 0 of AZD1222 vaccination. This TCR derives from an adult in good health. The gene calls are TRBV6-1 and TRBJ2-3; D not resolved. The CDR3 coding sequence is TGTGCCAGCAGTGAATCGAGGGATACGCAGTATTTT. Translation gives CASSESRDTQYF.